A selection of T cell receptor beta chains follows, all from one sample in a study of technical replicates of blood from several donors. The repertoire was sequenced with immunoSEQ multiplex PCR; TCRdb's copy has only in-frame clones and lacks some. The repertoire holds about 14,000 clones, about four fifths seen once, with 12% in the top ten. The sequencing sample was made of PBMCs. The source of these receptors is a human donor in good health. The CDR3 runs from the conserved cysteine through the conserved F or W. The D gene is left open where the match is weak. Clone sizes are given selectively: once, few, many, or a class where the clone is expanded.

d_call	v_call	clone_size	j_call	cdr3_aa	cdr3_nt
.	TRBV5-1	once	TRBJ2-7	CASSLEEGFSYEQYF	TGCGCCAGCAGCTTGGAGGAGGGGTTCTCCTACGAGCAGTACTTC
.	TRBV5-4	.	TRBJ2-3	CASSPPDLSTDTQYF	TGTGCCAGCAGCCCCCCGGACTTGAGCACAGATACGCAGTATTTT
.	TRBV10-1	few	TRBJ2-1	CASSESGGDPYNEQFF	TGCGCCAGCAGTGAGTCCGGGGGAGACCCCTACAATGAGCAGTTCTTC
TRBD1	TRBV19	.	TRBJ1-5	CASTSPGQGFVQPQHF	TGTGCCAGTACCTCCCCGGGACAGGGGTTTGTTCAGCCCCAGCATTTT
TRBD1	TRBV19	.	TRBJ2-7	CASSPQPGTGGSYAYEQYF	TGTGCCAGTAGCCCCCAACCCGGGACAGGGGGTTCCTATGCCTACGAGCAGTACTTC
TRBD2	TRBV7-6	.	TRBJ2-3	CASSSRLAEGGDTQYF	TGTGCCAGCAGCTCGAGACTAGCGGAGGGGGGAGATACGCAGTATTTT
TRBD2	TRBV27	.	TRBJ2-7	CASSPYRPWTSGRGGYSYEQYF	TGTGCCAGCAGTCCCTACCGCCCCTGGACTAGCGGGAGAGGGGGATACTCCTACGAGCAGTACTTC
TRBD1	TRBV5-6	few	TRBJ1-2	CASSRGTEQGYTF	TGTGCCAGCAGCCGCGGGACAGAACAGGGCTACACCTTC
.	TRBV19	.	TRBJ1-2	CASSMGARDGYTF	TGTGCCAGTAGTATGGGGGCGAGGGATGGCTACACCTTC
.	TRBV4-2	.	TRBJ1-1	CASNTGGNTEAFF	TGTGCCAGCAACACGGGGGGGAACACTGAAGCTTTCTTT
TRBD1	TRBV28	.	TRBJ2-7	CASNPTGGVEQYF	TGTGCCAGCAACCCGACAGGGGGCGTCGAGCAGTACTTC
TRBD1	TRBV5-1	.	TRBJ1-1	CASSFGTGPHTEAFF	TGCGCCAGCAGCTTCGGGACAGGGCCCCACACTGAAGCTTTCTTT
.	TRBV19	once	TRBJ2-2	CASSIDRMVGKRANTGELFF	TGTGCCAGTAGTATAGATAGGATGGTGGGCAAGCGGGCAAACACCGGGGAGCTGTTTTTT
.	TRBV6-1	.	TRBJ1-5	CASSEAREPNQPQHF	TGTGCCAGCAGTGAAGCTAGGGAGCCGAATCAGCCCCAGCATTTT
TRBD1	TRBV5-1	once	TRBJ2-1	CASSLGIGQGALNEQFF	TGCGCCAGCAGCTTAGGTATTGGACAGGGGGCCTTGAATGAGCAGTTCTTC
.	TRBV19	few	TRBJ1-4	CASTPSTANEKLFF	TGTGCCAGTACCCCCTCGACAGCTAATGAAAAACTGTTTTTT
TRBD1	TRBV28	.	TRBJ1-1	CASSITGGWMNTEAFF	TGTGCCAGCAGTATAACAGGGGGATGGATGAACACTGAAGCTTTCTTT
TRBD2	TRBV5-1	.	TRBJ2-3	CASSLVSGTSTDTQYF	TGCGCCAGCAGCTTGGTTAGCGGGACTAGCACAGATACGCAGTATTTT
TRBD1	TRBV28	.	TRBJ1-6	CASSSGQGTSSYNSPLHF	TGTGCCAGCAGTTCGGGACAGGGGACGAGCTCCTATAATTCACCCCTCCACTTT
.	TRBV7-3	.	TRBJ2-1	CASSSQGAYNEQFF	TGTGCCAGCAGCTCACAGGGAGCTTACAATGAGCAGTTCTTC
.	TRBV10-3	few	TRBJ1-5	CAISTQGQPQHF	TGTGCCATCAGTACACAGGGCCAGCCCCAGCATTTT
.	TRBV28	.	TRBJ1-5	CASTRNAGPNQPQHF	TGTGCCAGCACCCGAAACGCAGGGCCGAATCAGCCCCAGCATTTT
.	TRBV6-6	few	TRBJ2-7	CASSYSRASYEQYF	TGTGCCAGCAGTTACTCGCGGGCCTCCTACGAGCAGTACTTC
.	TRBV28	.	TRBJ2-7	CASSFRTAYHEQYF	TGTGCCAGCAGTTTTCGGACAGCCTACCACGAGCAGTACTTC
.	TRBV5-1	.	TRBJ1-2	CASSLAVVHYGYTF	TGCGCCAGCAGCTTGGCAGTGGTTCACTATGGCTACACCTTC
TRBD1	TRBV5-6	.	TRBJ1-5	CASSFRGKNSNQPQHF	TGTGCCAGCAGCTTCAGGGGGAAAAACAGCAATCAGCCCCAGCATTTT
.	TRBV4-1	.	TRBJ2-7	CASSHGGSSYEQYF	TGCGCCAGCAGCCATGGAGGGTCCTCCTACGAGCAGTACTTC
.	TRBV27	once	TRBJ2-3	CASSPLSSLGPMTDTQYF	TGTGCCAGCAGTCCATTAAGCTCACTAGGGCCCATGACAGATACGCAGTATTTT
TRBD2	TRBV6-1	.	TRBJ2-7	CASSGPGTSGSGYEQYF	TGTGCCAGCAGTGGACCAGGGACTAGCGGGAGTGGCTACGAGCAGTACTTC
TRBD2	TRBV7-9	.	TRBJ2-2	CASSPQLRERHLNTGELFF	TGTGCCAGCAGCCCTCAATTGCGGGAGCGACACCTTAACACCGGGGAGCTGTTTTTT
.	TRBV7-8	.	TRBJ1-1	CASSLARGTEAFF	TGTGCCAGCAGCTTAGCTAGAGGCACTGAAGCTTTCTTT
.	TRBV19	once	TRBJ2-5	CASSIGSEETQYF	TGTGCCAGTAGTATAGGGAGTGAAGAGACCCAGTACTTC
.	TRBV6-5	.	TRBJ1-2	CASSYDGGNFRGYTF	TGTGCCAGCAGTTACGATGGGGGGAATTTCCGTGGCTACACCTTC
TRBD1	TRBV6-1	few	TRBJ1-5	CASSGTANQPQHF	TGTGCCAGCTCCGGGACAGCCAATCAGCCCCAGCATTTT
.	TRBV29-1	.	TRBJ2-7	CSVVGQGPYEQYF	TGCAGCGTTGTAGGGCAGGGGCCATACGAGCAGTACTTC
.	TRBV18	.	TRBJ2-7	CASSPPGRTYEQYF	TGTGCCAGCTCACCACCAGGCAGGACCTACGAGCAGTACTTC
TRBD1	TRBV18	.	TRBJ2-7	CASSTEDGTGVEQYF	TGTGCCAGCTCAACGGAGGACGGGACAGGGGTCGAGCAGTACTTC
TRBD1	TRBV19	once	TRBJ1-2	CASRSGTVDYGYTF	TGTGCCAGTAGATCCGGGACAGTCGACTATGGCTACACCTTC
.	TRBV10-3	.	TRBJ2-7	CAISDGRSYEQYF	TGTGCCATCAGTGATGGCAGAAGCTACGAGCAGTACTTC
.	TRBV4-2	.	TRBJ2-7	CASSQDGGKGYEQYF	TGTGCCAGCAGCCAAGATGGGGGGAAAGGCTACGAGCAGTACTTC
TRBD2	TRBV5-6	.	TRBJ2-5	CASSRTSGTETQHF	TGTGCCAGCAGTCGGACTAGCGGGACAGAGACCCAGCACTTC
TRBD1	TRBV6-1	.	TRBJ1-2	CASSPTGGAGYGYTF	TGTGCCAGCAGTCCAACAGGGGGCGCCGGCTATGGCTACACCTTC
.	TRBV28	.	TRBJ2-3	CASSPHDRTDTQYF	TGTGCCAGCAGTCCCCACGACAGGACAGATACGCAGTATTTT
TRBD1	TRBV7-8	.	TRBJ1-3	CASSSDRGHTIYF	TGTGCCAGCAGCTCAGACAGGGGACACACCATATATTTT
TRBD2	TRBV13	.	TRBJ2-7	CASSSGLDGYEQYF	TGTGCCAGCAGTTCGGGACTAGATGGCTACGAGCAGTACTTC
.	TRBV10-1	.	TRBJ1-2	CASSPTAGYGYTF	TGCGCCAGCAGTCCGACAGCGGGGTATGGCTACACCTTC
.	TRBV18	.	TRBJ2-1	CASSLQDTYYNEQFF	TGTGCCAGCTCACTCCAGGATACATACTACAATGAGCAGTTCTTC
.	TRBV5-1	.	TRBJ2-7	CASSWTLSGGSYEQYF	TGCGCCAGCAGCTGGACCTTGAGCGGAGGCTCCTACGAGCAGTACTTC
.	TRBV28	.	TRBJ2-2	CASSLPSPDRFNTGELFF	TGTGCCAGCAGTTTACCCTCCCCCGACAGGTTTAACACCGGGGAGCTGTTTTTT
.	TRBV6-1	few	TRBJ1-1	CASSVYTANTEAFF	TGTGCCAGCAGTGTCTACACAGCGAACACTGAAGCTTTCTTT
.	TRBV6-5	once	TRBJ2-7	CASSYFSGYEQYF	TGTGCCAGCAGTTACTTCTCGGGCTACGAGCAGTACTTC
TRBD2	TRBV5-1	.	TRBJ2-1	CASSLVWTSGENEQFF	TGCGCCAGCAGCTTGGTTTGGACTAGCGGAGAGAATGAGCAGTTCTTC
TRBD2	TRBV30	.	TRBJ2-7	CAWSGLSLAGANEQYF	TGTGCCTGGAGTGGCCTCTCACTAGCGGGAGCCAACGAGCAGTACTTC
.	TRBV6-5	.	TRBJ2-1	CASKTGDYNEQFF	TGTGCCAGCAAAACGGGAGACTACAATGAGCAGTTCTTC
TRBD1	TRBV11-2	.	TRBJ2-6	CASSSEVPLTGHTGANVLTF	TGTGCCAGCAGCTCAGAGGTCCCCCTGACAGGGCATACTGGGGCCAACGTCCTGACTTTC